This record covers a single T cell receptor (beta chain). What it binds is unknown. The repertoire was sequenced with immunoSEQ multiplex PCR; TCRdb's copy has only in-frame clones and lacks some. Of 90,000 to 100,000 clones listed, 75% to 90% are singletons. The data are from a study of T cell responses to AZD1222 COVID-19 vaccine. General study points: The study found Spike-specific TCR breadth and depth rose after two AZD1222 doses. Repertoire sampling happened only post peak T cell response. Possibly, clonal diversity was underestimated; donors were largely white British and included more females.

CDR1 and CDR2 (germline): SGHRS, YFSETQ. V was cut by 4 bases and J by 3 bases, with 10 bases left in between. This CDR3 contains 14 residues. The clonotype comes from an adult in good health. The genes are TRBV5-1 and TRBJ2-2, with D perhaps being TRBD1 or TRBD2 (7 bases each). Sequenced material: peripheral blood, taken on day 0 of AZD1222 vaccination. CDR3 amino acids: CASSPGGDTGELFF. The CDR3 DNA sequence: TGCGCCAGCAGCCCAGGGGGGGACACCGGGGAGCTGTTTTTT.